The rows below give T cell receptor beta chains drawn from one sample of a study of T cells after yellow fever vaccination. TCRdb itself ran the 5' RACE reads through MiXCR, one entry per CDR3 protein. Of 250,000 to 300,000 distinct CDR3 sequences in the sample, about an eighth are singletons; the top ten hold roughly 0.5%. The sequencing here drew on CD4+ T cells sorted from PBMCs, taken 45 days after the yellow fever booster vaccination. All receptors derive from a man aged 25-45 years who received the YFV17D yellow fever vaccine. Each CDR3 is given with its conserved first and last residue. Each record gives: V gene, CDR3 protein.

>TRBV12-3/TRBV12-4
CASSFFGNDSPLHF
>TRBV3-1
CASSAPFMGTDTQYF
>TRBV7-9
CASSLEGKAGTSGYNEQFF
>TRBV6-2/TRBV6-3
CASRRAVGYTF
>TRBV18
CASSTPNTGELFF
>TRBV20-1
CSARPRPADTQYF
>TRBV7-2
CASEPGLAGREQFF
>TRBV4-3
CASSRNGRVVPLHF
>TRBV7-2
CASSLGRYGYTF
>TRBV28
CASSLRVDKNIQYF
>TRBV18
CASSPPNRGQQETQYF
>TRBV6-4
CASSPGPNADTQYF
>TRBV5-5
CASRSGTSGPPWELFF
>TRBV11-2
CASSFRGRDTEAFF
>TRBV29-1
CSVLRDSYEQYF
>TRBV5-1
CASSLGTSGGQETQYF
>TRBV12-3/TRBV12-4
CASERHTDTQYF
>TRBV7-2
CASSFSGRVNEKLFF
>TRBV29-1
CSVSRDPRSYEQYF
>TRBV3-1
CASSGVSEQFF
>TRBV7-2
CASKRGGRDQETQYF
>TRBV28
CASSSDTDIQYF
>TRBV7-2
CASSLVGTTYNEQFF
>TRBV18
CASSPGAGAAEAFF